What follows are 20 T cell receptor beta chains derived from one specimen sequenced in a study of PD-1 blockade in classical Hodgkin lymphoma (dated by TCRdb to 2018 to 2020). Taken with the paper, the label for time point translates to: cycle 1 day 1 (C1D1), immediately before nivolumab initiation. Every trial patient had relapsed after autologous stem cell transplantation, and cohorts A, B and C differed in prior brentuximab vedotin exposure. Using a Miltenyi CD8+ T cell isolation kit, CD8+ T cells were purified from thawed PBMCs through magnetic negative selection. Preparation of the library involved the immunoSEQ multiplex PCR assay. This is the immuneACCESS table as TCRdb keeps it, with only in-frame sequences that have V and J called. A part of the clones is gone; compared with another copy, unresolved V genes explain less than half, and the rest is unexplained. This sample lists some 5,700 clones; roughly half were detected once. The ten largest clonotypes hold over 12% of the sample.

This specimen consisted of CD8+ T cells from blood, obtained at baseline. The source is a human donor with classical Hodgkin lymphoma.

J is TRBJ2-1 and V is TRBV25-1; TRBD1 aligns across 8 bases. CDR1 is MGHDK, CDR2 SYGVNS, per germline. V shed 4 bases and J 11 bases; nucleotides not matched to a gene: 4. The CDR3 loop spans 12 amino acids. CDR3 in amino acids: CASSVTGGQQFF. CDR3 nucleotides: TGTGCCAGCAGTGTTACAGGGGGGCAGCAGTTCTTC.

This clone is large by share. The chain uses TRBV14 and TRBJ2-7; 8 positions agree with TRBD2. V lost 4 bases, J lost 6 bases, and 11 bases stayed unmatched. CDR1 SGHDN and CDR2 FVKESK come from the germline V gene. The CDR3 contains 15 residues. Here the CDR3 DNA reads TGTGCCAGCAGCCCTACTCCGGGACTAGTTTCCGAGCAGTACTTC. Encoded protein: CASSPTPGLVSEQYF.

By share of the sample, this clone is medium-sized. The chain has TRBV5-6 and TRBJ1-2; TRBD1 might be the D (6 bases). Deletions cut 0 bases from V and 7 bases from J, with 10 bases between. The CDR3 covers 13 residues. Germline V CDR1 and CDR2: SGHDT, YYEEEE. The DNA of the CDR3 is TGTGCCAGCAGCTTGGGACAGGCCTCTGGCTACACCTTC. It codes for CASSLGQASGYTF.

The CDR3 is CASSLGGRGYTF. CDR3 DNA: TGTGCCAGCAGCCTCGGAGGCCGGGGCTACACCTTC. The chain couples TRBV6-1 to TRBJ1-2; unclear D gene. This CDR3 is built from 12 residues. Germline values: CDR1 MNHNS, CDR2 SASEGT. Deletions cut 6 bases from V and 8 bases from J, with 13 bases between.

The V call is TRBV27, the J call TRBJ2-1, with no clear D. The germline V gene encodes CDR1 MNHEY and CDR2 SMNVEV (reference sequence). The CDR3 consists of 11 residues. Trimming removed 6 bases at V and 6 bases at J, with 6 bases between. CDR3 loop: CASRTGNEQFF. The CDR3 coding sequence is TGTGCCAGCAGAACGGGCAATGAGCAGTTCTTC.

The rearrangement links TRBV27 to TRBJ1-2; TRBD1 matches at 7 bases. With 1 base clipped from V and 2 bases from J, the junction kept 4 bases outside the gene matches. The germline gives CDR1 MNHEY, CDR2 SMNVEV (reference sequence). This CDR3 region has 15 residues. CDR3 sequence: CASSLLGQTNYGYTF. CDR3 DNA: TGTGCCAGCAGTTTATTGGGACAGACGAACTATGGCTACACCTTC.

The chain recombines TRBV15 with TRBJ2-7, with 7 bases matching TRBD1. The CDR3 runs 15 residues. J gave up 7 bases and V 3 bases, and 12 bases lay outside the gene matches. Looked up from germline, CDR1 is LNHNV and CDR2 is YYDKDF (reference sequence). This CDR3 reads CATSRDRSPLGEQYF. The CDR3 coding sequence is TGTGCCACCAGCAGGGACAGGTCCCCCCTGGGGGAGCAGTACTTC.

This clone was found a few times. This sequence joins TRBV15 and TRBJ1-1; no reliable D call. CDR3 length: 15 amino acids. Germline-derived CDR1 and CDR2 are LNHNV and YYDKDF (reference sequence). V was shortened by 0 bases and J by 1 base, with 9 bases between the two germline ends. The CDR3 region is CATSRDRESNTEAFF. The CDR3 nucleotides read TGTGCCACCAGCAGAGATCGGGAATCGAACACTGAAGCTTTCTTT. The full variable domain, with the rest looked up from reference TRBV15 and TRBJ1-1, is DAMVIQNPRYQVTQFGKPVTLSCSQTLNHNVMYWYQQKSSQAPKLLFHYYDKDFNNEADTPDNFQSRRPNTSFCFLDIRSPGLGDTAMYLCATSRDRESNTEAFFGQGTRLTVV.

V gene TRBV25-1 combines with J gene TRBJ1-2; 7 positions match TRBD1. This CDR3 contains 16 residues. Unmatched junction bases numbered 9, after V lost 1 base and J lost 4 bases. Per the germline V gene, CDR1 is MGHDK and CDR2 is SYGVNS. The CDR3 loop reads CASSEWEGGNPYGYTF. CDR3 in DNA: TGTGCCAGCAGTGAATGGGAAGGGGGCAACCCCTATGGCTACACCTTC.

This clone occurred a few times. This chain links TRBV27 with TRBJ2-1, with TRBD1 as a possible D gene (6 bases). The CDR3 is 12 amino acids. Germline V lookup: CDR1 MNHEY, CDR2 SMNVEV (reference sequence). With 3 bases removed from V and 9 bases from J, the gap between germline ends came to 9 bases. Here the CDR3 DNA reads TGTGCCAGCAGTTTTCAGGGGAGTGAGCAGTTCTTC. Amino acids: CASSFQGSEQFF.

The genes are TRBV19 and TRBJ2-7, with 12 bases identical to TRBD2. The CDR3 is made up of 14 amino acids. CDR1 and CDR2 from the germline V gene are LNHDA and SQIVND (reference sequence). Losses at the gene ends were 6 bases for V and 4 bases for J; bases not matched to a gene: 4. In DNA form, the CDR3 reads TGTGCCAGTAGCGCAACTAGCGGGAGGTACGAGCAGTACTTC. This sequence encodes CASSATSGRYEQYF.

The chain joins TRBV4-1 to TRBJ1-1, with a possible D match to TRBD1 (5 bases). Germline lookup yields CDR1 MGHRA and CDR2 YSYEKL. This CDR3 region has 15 residues. Trimming left V 0 bases short and J 4 bases short, with 12 bases between. The CDR3: CASSQETGRPTEAFF. The CDR3 nucleotides read TGCGCCAGCAGCCAAGAAACGGGGCGGCCCACTGAAGCTTTCTTT.

This clone showed up just a few times. This chain connects TRBV29-1 to TRBJ1-1, with 8 bases fitting TRBD1. Germline trimming cut 7 bases from V and 6 bases from J; bases unmatched to any gene: 7. CDR3 length: 12 amino acids. CDR1 and CDR2 (germline): SQVTM, ANQGSEA. CDR3 region: CSASGQGAEAFF. The CDR3 DNA reads TGCAGCGCCTCCGGACAGGGCGCTGAAGCTTTCTTT.

This chain links TRBV19 with TRBJ2-2; TRBD2 aligns across 7 bases. The CDR3 sequence is 14 residues long. With 3 bases clipped from V and 6 bases from J, the junction kept 4 bases outside the gene matches. The germline V gene has CDR1 LNHDA and CDR2 SQIVND (reference sequence). CDR3 in amino acids: CASSMGGAAGELFF. The CDR3, as DNA: TGTGCCAGTAGTATGGGAGGGGCTGCCGGGGAGCTGTTTTTT.

The chain joins TRBV7-3 to TRBJ2-5; no firm D call. Trimming removed 5 bases at V and 5 bases at J, with 18 bases between. Germline loops: CDR1 SGHTA, CDR2 FQGTGA. The CDR3 runs to 15 residues. As DNA, the CDR3 is TGTGCCAGCAGCAGCGCCGGACGGCATGCGGAGACCCAGTACTTC. Translated: CASSSAGRHAETQYF. The full variable domain, in which reference TRBV7-3 and TRBJ2-5 provide the parts outside the CDR3, is GAGVSQTPSNKVTEKGKYVELRCDPISGHTALYWYRQSLGQGPEFLIYFQGTGAADDSGLPNDRFFAVRPEGSVSTLKIQRTERGDSAVYLCASSSAGRHAETQYFGPGTRLLVL.

This clone was seen more than once but under ten times. This sequence joins TRBV15 and TRBJ2-3; possible D gene TRBD2, 6 bases. The CDR3 sequence is 15 residues long. Looked up from germline, CDR1 is LNHNV and CDR2 is YYDKDF (reference sequence). V lost 1 base and J 3 bases, leaving 11 bases between the germline ends. The CDR3 reads CATSRVAGRTDTQYF. The CDR3 bases are TGTGCCACCAGCAGAGTTGCGGGAAGGACAGATACGCAGTATTTT.

This clone was picked up a small number of times. A read error may account for a junction end that differs from germline. The rearrangement uses TRBV29-1 and TRBJ2-1; the D is unclear. The CDR3 covers 14 residues. CDR1 and CDR2 (germline): SQVTM, ANQGSEA. CDR3 protein: CSAEGIRGVTEQFF. The CDR3 nucleotides read TGCAGCGCTGAAGGGATTCGAGGAGTTACTGAGCAGTTCTTC.

The table lists this clone with a few counts. The gene calls are TRBV7-9 and TRBJ1-1; the D is unclear. Deletions cut 1 base from V and 8 bases from J, with 8 bases between. This CDR3 has 12 amino acids. CDR1 SEHNR and CDR2 FQNEAQ come from the germline V gene (reference sequence). Here the CDR3 reads CASSLVWSEAFF. As DNA, the CDR3 is TGTGCCAGCAGCTTAGTGTGGTCCGAAGCTTTCTTT.

The rearrangement links TRBV28 to TRBJ2-1; no definite D call. Germline loops: CDR1 MDHEN, CDR2 SYDVKM. Trimming shortened V by 4 bases and J by 2 bases, and 18 bases separated the two germline ends. CDR3 length equals 17 residues. CDR3 amino acids: CASSSHRDSGPYNEQFF. The CDR3 bases are TGTGCCAGCAGTTCCCATCGAGATTCTGGACCCTACAATGAGCAGTTCTTC.

In DNA form, the CDR3 reads TGCAGCGTTGAAGGCTGGGCGTCAGGGCCCGGGGAGCTGTTTTTT. It yields the protein CSVEGWASGPGELFF. The chain uses TRBV29-1 and TRBJ2-2, with D possibly matching TRBD1 (5 bases). This CDR3 has 15 residues. Germline lookup yields CDR1 SQVTM and CDR2 ANQGSEA. V was trimmed by 1 base and J by 6 bases, leaving 15 bases between them.